This T cell receptor beta chain derives from a study of shared clonotypes between healthy human individuals (dated by TCRdb to 2018 to 2020). Looking at the study overall: The cohort included three men and a couple of women between 18 and 49 years of age. Per donor, three plates each were used for CD4 naive and CD4 memory, two for CD8 naive, and one for CD8 memory. To estimate repertoire size and how much clonotypes are shared between individuals, the study performed deep sequencing of blood TCR repertoires from 4 to 6 healthy adults. Libraries were prepared and TCR repertoires were sequenced by different laboratories using diverse techniques, in order to increase sequencing depth and limit assay-specific biases. Each donor's leukapheresis produced roughly between about 0.85 and 10 billion PBMCs.

Using the deep immunoSEQ assay, multiplex PCR amplified TCR CDR3 regions from genomic DNA. Genomic DNA extracted from each cell subset was distributed evenly over all wells of several immunoSEQ 96-well plates, and each plate served as one replicate. For sorted subsets, 150 to 250 ng genomic DNA, equal to 30,000 to 35,000 T cell genomes, was loaded into each replicate PCR. Purified libraries were quantified with a Qubit 3.0 fluorometer, sized on a Bioanalyzer 2100, and re-quantified with the KAPA Library Quantification kit. Every immunoSEQ 96-well plate was sequenced on a separate single-read 150-cycle Illumina NextSeq 550 flow cell. As for how the authors treated the data: Because the immunoSEQ output held only junctional sequences and lacked quality scores, the filtering could not match the filtering applied to full-length reads. Sequences were annotated with PyIR, a Python wrapper for IgBLAST v1.9, using IMGT germline references to assign V/J genes and CDR3. Reads were filtered out if the reads had weak V/J assignments (E-value above 1e-6), no CDR3, stop codons, out-of-frame junctions, or ambiguous translated residues. V3J clonotypes were defined as sequences sharing an identical inferred V gene, J gene, and CDR3 amino acid sequence. Percentage overlap between repertoires was computed as shared unique clonotypes divided by the size of the smaller repertoire. RTK rarefaction, the Chao1 estimator, and Recon v2.1 estimates of unobserved clonotypes were used to assess repertoire richness. For all TCRbeta clonotypes obtained by the gDNA method from four donors, generation probabilities were computed with OLGA. TCRdb's version of the immuneACCESS table is confined to in-frame rearrangements and falls short of the full clone set. An unresolved V gene accounts for under half of the shortfall where checked; the remainder is of unknown origin. V and J calls and clone size are as listed in that table; D and trimming were resolved from the DNA. This sample gives more than 2 million clones in total; 85% to 95% of them show up just once. Jointly, the top ten make up roughly 0.13% of the sample.

Broad study findings and their caveats: Sampling was restricted to blood, and TCR repertoires in tissues likely differ from the TCR repertoires found in blood. About 5% of naive CD4, more than 3% of naive CD8, about 2.1% of memory CD4, and approximately 0.4% of memory CD8 clonotypes were shared across several donors. Naive subsets generally had larger estimated clonotype richness than memory subsets did. Because the study included only a small number of donors, the genetic and exposure-history diversity represented was limited. Pairwise subsampling indicated that sequencing depth was expected to affect the degree of clonotype sharing among donors. Even with the large sequencing depth, rarefaction of the sorted-subset datasets indicated that sequencing was incomplete. Higher generation probabilities were observed for clonotypes shared by all four sorted-subset donors than for non-shared clonotypes.

V is clipped by 3 bases and J by 0 bases, and the sequence between their germline boundaries is 8 bases long. For CDR1 and CDR2, the germline V gene (reference sequence) lists LNHNV and YYDKDF. The CDR3 runs 14 amino acids, cysteine and phenylalanine included. The CDR3 DNA has 42 bases and is translated from base 1. Healthy HIV-negative adults with no recently reported acute infections or vaccinations were included as donors. Only Caucasian adults living in Nashville, Tennessee, USA were represented among the donors. CD4+ T cells were enriched by magnetic negative selection; naive cells were then positively selected on CD45RA, and the negative fraction formed the memory subset. After blood collection by leukapheresis, PBMCs were isolated using Ficoll-Histopaque density gradient centrifugation and then cryopreserved in the vapor phase of liquid nitrogen. Purity and quantity of every magnetically sorted T cell population were checked by analytical flow cytometry. From each sorted fraction, genomic DNA was isolated and quantified by UV absorbance on a Nanodrop 2000c.

On this clone itself: There is no known antigen for this receptor. No base-level quality is on record; no much larger clone is a single base apart.

The chain is assembled from TRBV15 and TRBJ1-2; TRBD1 is a weak D gene call, 5 bases matching. Sequencing was performed on naive CD4+ T cells sorted from blood. The cell subset or site label here, explained by the study, means: CD45RA+ positively selected. The sequence was obtained from a man aged 18-30 years in good health. The nucleotide sequence is given as TGTGCCACCAGCAGGACAGCTGCTAACTATGGCTACACCTTC. It translates to CATSRTAANYGYTF.